This passage covers 11 T cell receptor beta chains from one sample sequenced in a study of response to subunit inactivated influenza vaccine (dated by TCRdb to between 2018 and 2020). Library preparation employed RT-PCR. For sequencing, an Illumina HiSeq 2500 was employed. TCRdb passed the public sequencing reads through fastp at Q25 and MiXCR, retaining productive beta sequences. Entries are consolidated by CDR3 protein sequence, retaining the most common genes and DNA. The sample yields 490,000 or so distinct CDR3 sequences; 7.5% to 8.5% were counted once. In total, the top ten clones hold about an eighth of the sample. The input for sequencing was PBMCs from blood, taken 23 to 25 months after vaccination. These receptors were taken from a man between 50 and 69 years old who received an inactivated influenza vaccine. Donor details come from another sample of the same person, matched by shared clones.

The chain couples TRBV6-5 to TRBJ1-4; D gene uncertain. Trimming shortened V by 2 bases and J by 4 bases, and 14 bases separated the two germline ends. Germline-derived CDR1 and CDR2 are MNHEY and SVGAGI. The CDR3 loop spans 16 amino acids. DNA of the CDR3: TGTGCCAGCAGTTACGAGGCAGGCCTCAGTAATGAAAAACTGTTTTTT. Translation: CASSYEAGLSNEKLFF.

This clonotype was counted only a few times. The chain uses TRBV12-3 or TRBV12-4 and TRBJ2-2, with D possibly TRBD2 on 5 matching bases. The CDR3 consists of 14 residues. V was shortened by 3 bases and J by 6 bases, with 11 bases between the two germline ends. The CDR3 spells CASSFDSGAGELFF. CDR3 in DNA: TGTGCCAGCAGTTTCGACTCCGGGGCCGGGGAGCTGTTTTTT.

The chain employs TRBV20-1 and TRBJ1-5, with 9 bases aligning to TRBD1. With 5 bases clipped from V and 5 bases from J, the junction kept 7 bases outside the gene matches. There are 14 residues in the CDR3. CDR1 and CDR2 from the germline V gene are DFQATT and SNEGSKA (reference sequence). The CDR3 coding sequence is TGCAGTGCTCTCCCGGGACAGGGCCATCAGCCCCAGCATTTT. Its protein is CSALPGQGHQPQHF.

This clonotype came up many times. The gene calls are TRBV10-3 and TRBJ2-3; D uncertain. V lost 2 bases, J lost 5 bases, and 8 bases lay in between. The CDR3 length is 13 residues. Germline V gene lookup returns CDR1 ENHRY and CDR2 SYGVKD. CDR3 sequence (DNA): TGTGCCATCAGTGAGACAGACCGAGATACGCAGTATTTT. Its protein product is CAISETDRDTQYF.

This clonotype was picked up a small number of times. This chain joins TRBV12-3 or TRBV12-4 and TRBJ2-1; perhaps TRBD2 as D (6 bases). Trimming shortened V by 1 base and J by 8 bases, and 18 bases separated the two germline ends. This CDR3 is built from 16 residues. The CDR3 bases are TGTGCCAGCAGTTTAGTAGTGACTAGTGGCCCCGATGAGCAGTTCTTC. Protein product: CASSLVVTSGPDEQFF.

In its sample, this clonotype was seen a few times. At one of its ends the junction is not consistent with the germline gene, which may arise from a read error. The CDR3, as DNA: TGCACCAGCAGCCAGTCCACAGGGCCCAACTATGGCTACACCTTC. As protein: CTSSQSTGPNYGYTF. The V call is TRBV4-3, the J call TRBJ1-2; D possibly corresponds to TRBD1 (6 bases). Germline loops: CDR1 LGHNA, CDR2 YSLEER. CDR3 length equals 15 residues.

The rearrangement links TRBV9 to TRBJ2-1; TRBD2 might be the D (5 bases). The CDR3 totals 19 residues. V gave up 0 bases and J gave up 4 bases, with 23 bases separating them. The germline V gene encodes CDR1 SGDLS and CDR2 YYNGEE. CDR3 sequence (DNA): TGTGCCAGCAGCGTAGCGGGGAGCACGGAAGGCTTCGAATACAATGAGCAGTTCTTC. Its translation is CASSVAGSTEGFEYNEQFF. Filled out from reference TRBV9 and TRBJ2-1, the complete variable domain reads DSGVTQTPKHLITATGQRVTLRCSPRSGDLSVYWYQQSLDQGLQFLIQYYNGEERAKGNILERFSAQQFPDLHSELNLSSLELGDSALYFCASSVAGSTEGFEYNEQFFGPGTRLTVL.

Remarks on this clonotype: The junction does not match germline at one end; this may be a read error. The DNA of the CDR3 is TGTGCCAGCAGTGGGCGGGAGCGGGTCTTC. Translating it yields CASSGRERVF. The chain uses TRBV2 and TRBJ2-7; 7 bases align to TRBD2. The CDR3 length is 10 residues. Germline lookup yields CDR1 SNHLY and CDR2 FYNNEI. The complete variable domain, with remaining parts taken from reference TRBV2 and TRBJ2-7, reads EPEVTQTPSHQVTQMGQEVILRCVPISNHLYFYWYRQILGQKVEFLVSFYNNEISEKSEIFDDQFSVERPDGSNFTLKIRSTKLEDSAMYFCASSGRERVFGPGTRLTVT.

This clonotype was observed a handful of times. The chain recombines TRBV20-1 with TRBJ1-2; D is unclear. CDR3 size: 14 residues. The germline V gene has CDR1 DFQATT and CDR2 SNEGSKA (reference sequence). Trimming took off 2 bases at V and 4 bases at J, with 14 bases between the two ends. CDR3 protein: CSARIGLPAYGYTF. The CDR3 bases are TGCAGTGCTAGAATAGGGCTCCCCGCCTATGGCTACACCTTC.

This clonotype was counted between two and nine times. The V and J genes are TRBV6-1 and TRBJ1-2; D is unclear. Germline assignment: CDR1 MNHNS and CDR2 SASEGT. Trimming pared 2 bases from V and 0 bases from J, leaving 10 bases between. The CDR3 has 15 amino acids. DNA of the CDR3: TGTGCCAGCAGTGAAAGTAGGTTTTCTAACTATGGCTACACCTTC. Amino acids: CASSESRFSNYGYTF.

This clonotype was detected only a few times. V gene TRBV25-1 combines with J gene TRBJ1-6; maybe TRBD1 (5 bases). Trimming removed 3 bases from V and 2 bases from J, with 11 bases in between. The CDR3 runs 16 residues. The V gene's germline CDR1 is MGHDK and CDR2 SYGVNS. In DNA, the CDR3 is TGTGCCAGCAGTGAGGGGGGGAGGGCCTATAATTCACCCCTCCACTTT. Encoded protein: CASSEGGRAYNSPLHF.